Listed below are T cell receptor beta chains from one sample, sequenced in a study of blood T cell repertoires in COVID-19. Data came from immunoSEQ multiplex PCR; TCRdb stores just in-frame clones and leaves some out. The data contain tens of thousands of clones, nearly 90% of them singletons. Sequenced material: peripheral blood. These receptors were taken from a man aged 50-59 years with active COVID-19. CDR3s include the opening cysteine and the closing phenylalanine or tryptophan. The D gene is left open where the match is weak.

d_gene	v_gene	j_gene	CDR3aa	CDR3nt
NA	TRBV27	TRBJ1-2	CASSLFSGSGYTF	TGTGCCAGCAGTTTATTCTCCGGTAGTGGCTACACCTTC
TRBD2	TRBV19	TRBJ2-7	CASSISSGGYYEQYF	TGTGCCAGTAGTATCTCTAGCGGGGGTTATTACGAGCAGTACTTC
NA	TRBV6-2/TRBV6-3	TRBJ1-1	CASSLLSFSTGNTEAFF	TGTGCCAGCAGCCTCCTCTCCTTCTCGACGGGGAACACTGAAGCTTTCTTT
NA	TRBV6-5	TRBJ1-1	CASTPRSNTEAFF	TGTGCCAGCACCCCCCGCAGTAACACTGAAGCTTTCTTT
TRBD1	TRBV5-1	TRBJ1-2	CASSNGQEGYGYTF	TGCGCCAGCAGCAACGGACAGGAGGGCTATGGCTACACCTTC
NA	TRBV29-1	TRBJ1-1	CSVTGAFF	TGCAGCGTGACAGGCGCTTTCTTT
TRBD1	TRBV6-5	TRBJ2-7	CASSYSGQGLAEQYF	TGTGCCAGCAGTTACTCGGGACAGGGCTTAGCCGAGCAGTACTTC
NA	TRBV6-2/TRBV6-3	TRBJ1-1	CASSYSAGVTEAFF	TGTGCCAGCAGTTACTCGGCAGGCGTGACTGAAGCTTTCTTT
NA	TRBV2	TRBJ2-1	CASRTGVRDEQFF	TGTGCCAGCAGAACAGGCGTTAGGGATGAGCAGTTCTTC
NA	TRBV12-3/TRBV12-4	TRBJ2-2	CASTTEPRGELFF	TGTGCCAGCACTACGGAACCTAGAGGGGAGCTGTTTTTT
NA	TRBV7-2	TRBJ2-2	CASSLGASLAGELFF	TGTGCCAGCAGCTTAGGGGCTAGCTTGGCCGGGGAGCTGTTTTTT
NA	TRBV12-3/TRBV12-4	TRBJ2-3	CASSFKYF	TGTGCCAGCAGTTTTAAGTATTTT